The clone carrying this TCR beta chain was counted a few times. The antigen remains undetermined. Germline V lookup: CDR1 LNHDA, CDR2 SQIVND (reference sequence). This CDR3 comprises 14 residues. Trimming removed 1 base at V and 6 bases at J, with 10 bases between. This sample is drawn from a study of blood T cells in healthy people across ages. Study-wide findings and caveats: Diversity was higher, and naive CD4+ cells more numerous, in long-lived donors than in aged donors. With unsorted PBMCs, a conclusive comparison of naive versus antigen-experienced cells was not possible.

Primers used in a second PCR of about 7 to 12 cycles were a sample-barcoded 5' primer and a J-beta primer mix. Via MiXCR, TCRdb re-called the 5' RACE reads, giving one row per CDR3 protein. The sample includes about 930,000 distinct CDR3 sequences, approximately 32% of them seen just once. Every donor gave 9 to 10 milliliters of peripheral blood. Whenever a sample was processed, at least 7 million PBMCs were isolated. This same sample was also part of a study on T cells of mothers and their children.

The TCR sequence derives from a woman between 35 and 50 years old in good health. The chain joins TRBV19 to TRBJ2-1; D gene unclear. The sample was blood. CDR3 DNA sequence: TGTGCCAGTAGTATAGGGTTCGGTATCAATGAGCAGTTCTTC. As protein: CASSIGFGINEQFF.